The source of this T cell receptor (beta chain) is a study of blood T cell repertoires in COVID-19. Clones were read by immunoSEQ multiplex PCR, and TCRdb kept only the in-frame ones, dropping some. The sample yields more than 55,000 clones, approximately 78% seen once. The germline V gene has CDR1 MNHNY and CDR2 SVGAGI (reference sequence). This CDR3 spans 13 amino acids. V gave up 10 bases and J gave up 4 bases; unmatched junction bases: 6. The rearrangement uses TRBV6-6 and TRBJ2-1, with 8 bases lining up with TRBD2. Sequenced: peripheral blood. The sequence derives from a woman older than 75 with acute or convalescent COVID-19. DNA for the CDR3: TGTGCCACTGCGGGGGGCGGGTACAATGAGCAGTTCTTC. Its translation: CATAGGGYNEQFF.